Below are 30 T cell receptor beta chains sequenced from a single sample in a study of T cells in women clearing cervical HPV infection. Libraries were prepared by immunoSEQ multiplex PCR; TCRdb keeps only in-frame clonotypes and omits some of them. The sample includes some 46,000 clones. Specimen: blood buffy coat. These receptors all come from a woman aged 18 to 75 with a cervical HPV16 infection that either progressed to CIN3+ or cleared (not recorded which).

Concerning this clone itself: The read terminates 3 residues ahead of where the CDR3 ends, so the germline J gene completes it. This rearrangement joins TRBV5-4 to TRBJ2-7, with TRBD2 identical over 7 bases. The CDR3 runs 15 residues. Germline trimming cut 1 base from V and 5 bases from J; bases unmatched to any gene: 9. Germline V gives CDR1 SGHNT, CDR2 YYREEE (reference sequence). The CDR3 sequence: CASSLPSSGINEQYF. The sequenced part of the CDR3 DNA is TGTGCCAGCAGCTTGCCCTCCAGCGGGATCAACGAG.

As for this clone: The read stops 3 residues short of the end of the CDR3; the missing end is completed from the germline J gene. V is TRBV5-1 and J is TRBJ2-7; TRBD1 matches at 7 bases. There are 15 residues in the CDR3. V dropped 6 bases and J dropped 4; count of bases not matched to a gene: 13. Germline CDR1 is SGHRS and CDR2 is YFSETQ. The sequenced part of the CDR3 DNA is TGCGCCAGCACATCGGCCGAGACAGGGTTTTACGAG. It specifies CASTSAETGFYE. In full, the CDR3 reads CASTSAETGFYEQYF.

Concerning this clone: The CDR3 extends 3 residues past the end of the read, so its final part is completed from the germline J gene. The chain uses TRBV2 and TRBJ1-4; a possible D gene is TRBD1 (6 bases). The CDR3 is 14 residues long. From germline, CDR1 is SNHLY and CDR2 FYNNEI. The CDR3: CASKLGGGGTPLFF. Incomplete CDR3 DNA: TGTGCCAGCAAGCTGGGCGGCGGGGGGACACCA.

A remark on this clone: The read is 3 residues too short to cover the CDR3 end, so that end is filled in from the germline J gene. The chain combines TRBV29-1 with TRBJ2-3; weak D call: TRBD1 (5 bases). The CDR3 length is 15 residues. Trimming took off 3 bases at V and 0 bases at J, with 13 bases between the two ends. The germline V gene encodes CDR1 SQVTM and CDR2 ANQGSEA. CDR3 bases read: TGCAGCGTTGAGGGCTGGCAGGGAAGCACAGATACG. It translates to CSVEGWQGSTDT. The complete CDR3 sequence is CSVEGWQGSTDTQYF.

The CDR3 bases that were read are TGTGCCAGCAGCCCCCAACCCAGCGGGACG. Its protein product is CASSPQPSGT. The complete CDR3 protein is CASSPQPSGTQYF. The J gene is TRBJ2-3, the V gene TRBV7-3, with D perhaps TRBD2 (6 bases). Read coverage stops 3 residues before the CDR3 terminus; the germline J gene supplies the remainder. The CDR3 contains 13 residues. The germline V gene has CDR1 SGHTA and CDR2 FQGTGA.

This CDR3 reads CASSLLSAKETQYF. Incomplete CDR3 DNA: TGTGCCAGCAGCTTGCTTAGCGCTAAAGAGACC. The chain recombines TRBV11-3 with TRBJ2-5, with D possibly TRBD2 on 5 matching bases. The CDR3 goes on 3 residues after the read ends, and that part is filled in from the germline J gene. Germline V gene data show CDR1 as SGHNT and CDR2 as YENEEA. V was trimmed by 3 bases and J by 3 bases, leaving 11 bases between them. This CDR3 is built from 14 residues. The variable domain in full, with the rest retrieved from reference TRBV11-3 and TRBJ2-5, is EAGVVQSPRYKIIEKKQPVAFWCNPISGHNTLYWYLQNLGQGPELLIRYENEEAVDDSQLPKDRFSAERLKGVDSTLKIQPAELGDSAVYLCASSLLSAKETQYFGPGTRLLVL.

Note on this clone: The missing CDR3 end, 3 residues past where the read stops, is filled in from the germline J gene. V is TRBV30 and J is TRBJ1-5; a weak D match, TRBD1 (5 bases). Trimming stripped 2 bases from V and 4 bases from J, with 18 bases between. This CDR3 is built from 16 residues. CDR1 and CDR2 (germline): GTSNPN, SVGIG (reference sequence). CDR3 sequence: CAWSPALQGRNQPQHF. CDR3 DNA, as far as it was read: TGTGCCTGGAGTCCCGCGTTGCAGGGTAGAAATCAGCCC.

With respect to this clone: The read ends 3 residues before the CDR3 terminus; that terminus is restored from the germline J gene. The J gene is TRBJ2-7, the V gene TRBV30; 9 nucleotides line up with TRBD1. Germline V gene data show CDR1 as GTSNPN and CDR2 as SVGIG (reference sequence). CDR3 length: 16 residues. V dropped 1 base and J dropped 4; count of bases not matched to a gene: 11. CDR3 bases read: TGTGCCTGGAGTGGCTACCGGGACAGGGCAACTTACGAG. Amino acid sequence: CAWSGYRDRATYE. The CDR3 reads in full as CAWSGYRDRATYEQYF. The full variable domain, completed using reference TRBV30 and TRBJ2-7, is SQTIHQWPATLVQPVGSPLSLECTVEGTSNPNLYWYRQAAGRGLQLLFYSVGIGQISSEVPQNLSASRPQDRQFILSSKKLLLSDSGFYLCAWSGYRDRATYEQYFGPGTRLTVT.

A remark on this clone: The read ends 3 residues early relative to the CDR3; the germline J gene fills the gap. The chain couples TRBV6-2 or TRBV6-3 to TRBJ1-5; tentative D call: TRBD1 (6 bases). The CDR3 runs to 14 residues. Per the germline V gene, CDR1 is MNHEY and CDR2 is SVGEGT. The ends were cut back, 6 bases at V and 3 bases at J, with 12 bases in the middle. The CDR3 DNA, read in part, is TGTGCCAGCAGCCCGGACAGCCTCAATCAGCCC. Translation gives CASSPDSLNQP. The full CDR3 reads CASSPDSLNQPQHF.

The sequenced part of the CDR3 DNA is TGTGCCAGTACCGACAGGGGGCACACAGATACG. Translation: CASTDRGHTDT. From start to end, the CDR3 is CASTDRGHTDTQYF. This chain links TRBV19 with TRBJ2-3; 10 nucleotides align to TRBD1. The read stops 3 residues short of the end of the CDR3; the missing end is completed from the germline J gene. J was trimmed by 2 bases and V by 7 bases; bases with no gene match: 3. This CDR3 is built from 14 residues. Germline CDR1 and CDR2: LNHDA and SQIVND (reference sequence).

Comment on this clone: Coverage ceases 3 residues before the CDR3 finishes, and the germline J gene fills in the end. The chain uses TRBV7-3 and TRBJ1-1; no firm D call. Trimming stripped 1 base from V and 5 bases from J, with 11 bases between. Germline-derived CDR1 and CDR2 are SGHTA and FQGTGA. The CDR3 consists of 14 residues. The CDR3 is CASSLNTGRTEAFF. Partial CDR3 DNA: TGTGCCAGCAGCTTAAACACGGGGAGGACTGAA.

A word on this clone: The read ends 3 residues shy of where the CDR3 ends; the end is completed using the germline J gene. The gene calls are TRBV20-1 and TRBJ2-3; D remains unclear. Germline V gene sequence: CDR1 DFQATT, CDR2 SNEGSKA (reference sequence). Between the trimmed V and J ends, which lost 1 base and 4 bases, there was a span of 6 bases. The CDR3 is made up of 12 amino acids. The CDR3 here is CSARGSADTQYF. CDR3 DNA, as far as it was read: TGCAGTGCTAGAGGGAGCGCAGATACG.

Comments on this clone: The CDR3 extends 3 residues past the end of the read, so its final part is completed from the germline J gene. The chain recombines TRBV12-3 or TRBV12-4 with TRBJ1-1, with D perhaps TRBD1 (6 bases). V was clipped by 5 bases and J by 6 bases, with 10 bases between them. The CDR3 is 12 amino acids. Here the CDR3 reads CASSDQGPEAFF. The DNA read from the CDR3 is TGTGCCAGCAGTGATCAGGGGCCTGAA.

Regarding this clone: The CDR3 extends 3 residues past the end of the read, so its final part is completed from the germline J gene. The chain carries TRBV11-1 and TRBJ2-1; the D is unclear. Germline V CDR1 and CDR2: SGHAT, FQDESV (reference sequence). Trimming removed 3 bases at V and 7 bases at J, with 4 bases between. This CDR3 has 11 residues. CDR3 DNA, as far as it was read: TGTGCCAGCAGCTTGAGGAATGAG. It encodes CASSLRNE. The complete CDR3 protein is CASSLRNEQFF. Full variable domain (outside the CDR3, taken from reference TRBV11-1 and TRBJ2-1): EAEVAQSPRYKITEKSQAVAFWCDPISGHATLYWYRQILGQGPELLVQFQDESVVDDSQLPKDRFSAERLKGVDSTLKIQPAELGDSAMYLCASSLRNEQFFGPGTRLTVL.

Remarks on this clone: The DNA ends 3 residues before the CDR3 does, and the rest of the CDR3 is filled in from the germline J gene. The rearrangement joins TRBV19 to TRBJ2-3; D not resolved. The CDR3 runs to 13 residues. Germline loops: CDR1 LNHDA, CDR2 SQIVND (reference sequence). V was trimmed by 5 bases and J by 7 bases, leaving 13 bases between them. The sequenced part of the CDR3 DNA is TGTGCCAGTAGTTTCAGACTGGAACATACG. Translating gives CASSFRLEHT. The whole CDR3 region reads CASSFRLEHTQYF.

For this clone: The read falls 3 residues short of the CDR3 end, and the missing part is taken from the germline J gene. The chain links TRBV7-8 to TRBJ1-1; D is perhaps TRBD1 (5 bases). Per the germline V gene, CDR1 is SGHVS and CDR2 is FQNEAQ. The CDR3 extends over 11 amino acids. This CDR3 reads CASSLDREAFF. Incomplete CDR3 DNA: TGTGCCAGCAGCTTAGACAGGGAA.

Details on this clone: Sequencing ends 3 residues short of the CDR3 end; the germline J gene provides the rest. The chain recombines TRBV18 with TRBJ1-2; 7 bases are a match to TRBD1. Germline-derived CDR1 and CDR2 are KGHSH and LQKENI. The CDR3 runs to 16 residues. Trimming at V came to 3 bases and at J to 6 bases, leaving 13 bases not matched to a gene. The sequenced part of the CDR3 DNA is TGTGCCAGCTCACCCGCACTTGGCGACAGGGCTCATGGC. It specifies CASSPALGDRAHG. The full CDR3 is CASSPALGDRAHGYTF.

Worth noting for this clone: The CDR3 extends 3 residues past the end of the read, so its final part is completed from the germline J gene. This chain joins TRBV18 and TRBJ2-5, with D hard to call. CDR1 and CDR2 (germline): KGHSH, LQKENI. The V and J ends lost 0 bases and 1 base respectively, with 6 bases between them. The CDR3 is 14 residues long. CDR3 DNA, as far as it was read: TGTGCCAGCTCACCACCTAACATCCAAGAGACC. Translation gives CASSPPNIQET. In full, the CDR3 is CASSPPNIQETQYF.

In the case of this clone: The sequenced fragment ends 3 residues before the CDR3 boundary, so the rest is inferred from the germline J gene. The V and J genes are TRBV20-1 and TRBJ2-7; 7 positions agree with TRBD1. J was trimmed by 5 bases and V by 6 bases; bases with no gene match: 13. There are 14 residues in the CDR3. The germline gives CDR1 DFQATT, CDR2 SNEGSKA (reference sequence). CDR3 sequence: CSANSPDRTDEQYF. The covered CDR3 bases are TGCAGTGCCAACTCCCCGGACAGGACGGACGAG.

Of note for this clone: The read is 3 residues too short to cover the CDR3 end, so that end is filled in from the germline J gene. The chain is built from TRBV7-8 and TRBJ2-7, with D uncertain. This CDR3 is 15 amino acids long. Germline lookup yields CDR1 SGHVS and CDR2 FQNEAQ. The germline V and J ends were trimmed by 4 bases and 2 bases, with 15 bases remaining between them. The CDR3 DNA, read in part, is TGTGCCAGCAGCTCCCTTACGACAAGCCCCTACGAG. Its protein is CASSSLTTSPYE. The complete CDR3 sequence is CASSSLTTSPYEQYF.

Points on this clone: One end of the junction does not line up with germline, which may come from a read error. Read sequence stops 3 residues before the CDR3 end, and the germline J gene provides the missing end. V usage is TRBV11-2 and J usage is TRBJ2-7, with unresolved D. This CDR3 is built from 11 residues. Germline CDR1 and CDR2: SGHAT and FQNNGV. CDR3 DNA (partial): TGTGTCAGCACCAACTCCTACGAG. This sequence encodes CVSTNSYE. The complete CDR3 sequence is CVSTNSYEQYF.

The CDR3 here is CASSISPATNEKLFF. The CDR3 bases that were read are TGTGCCAGTAGTATAAGCCCAGCAACTAATGAAAAG. V gene TRBV19 combines with J gene TRBJ2-2; no clear D. The CDR3 end is not reached by the read, which stops 3 residues before it; the germline J gene fills it in. Germline CDR1 LNHDA, CDR2 SQIVND (reference sequence). The CDR3 extends over 15 amino acids. Looking up the rest from reference TRBV19 and TRBJ2-2 gives the full variable domain: DGGITQSPKYLFRKEGQNVTLSCEQNLNHDAMYWYRQDPGQGLRLIYYSQIVNDFQKGDIAEGYSVSREKKESFPLTVTSAQKNPTAFYLCASSISPATNEKLFFGEGSRLTVL.

Regarding this clone: With the read ending 3 residues before the CDR3 end, the germline J gene is used to fill in that end. The J gene is TRBJ2-7, the V gene TRBV19, with a weak D call TRBD1 (5 bases). Germline assignment: CDR1 LNHDA and CDR2 SQIVND (reference sequence). Trimming left V 5 bases short and J 3 bases short, with 17 bases between. The CDR3 has 15 amino acids. The CDR3 reads CASSWGPSSIYEQYF. CDR3 DNA (partial): TGTGCCAGTAGTTGGGGCCCGTCCTCCATCTACGAG.

A note on this clone: The read ends 3 residues early relative to the CDR3; the germline J gene fills the gap. The chain has TRBV2 and TRBJ2-5, with TRBD2 as a possible D gene (7 bases). Germline CDR1 and CDR2: SNHLY and FYNNEI. The CDR3 contains 13 residues. Between the trimmed V and J ends, which lost 11 bases and 5 bases, there was a span of 18 bases. The CDR3: CASSAGAEETQYF. Incomplete CDR3 DNA: TGTGCCTCCTCTGCGGGGGCGGAGGAGACC.

With respect to this clone: The CDR3 end falls 3 residues outside the read, so it is completed with the germline J gene. This chain links TRBV7-9 with TRBJ2-3, with 7 bases lining up with TRBD1. The CDR3 contains 15 residues. Germline values: CDR1 SEHNR, CDR2 FQNEAQ (reference sequence). The CDR3 protein is CASSSRDSRNQPQYF. The CDR3 bases that were read are TGTGCCAGCAGCTCCCGGGACAGCCGGAATCAGCCG. The full variable domain, its missing parts supplied by reference TRBV7-9 and TRBJ2-3, is DTGVSQNPRHKITKRGQNVTFRCDPISEHNRLYWYRQTLGQGPEFLTYFQNEAQLEKSRLLSDRFSAERPKGSFSTLEIQRTEQGDSAMYLCASSSRDSRNQPQYFGPGTRLTVL.

To note about this clone: Read sequence stops 3 residues before the CDR3 end, and the germline J gene provides the missing end. The chain recombines TRBV7-9 with TRBJ2-3, with TRBD2 identical over 7 bases. The CDR3 loop spans 12 amino acids. Germline lookup yields CDR1 SEHNR and CDR2 FQNEAQ (reference sequence). CDR3 DNA, as far as it was read: TGTGCCAGCAGCTGGGAGGGGCAGCCG. Amino acids: CASSWEGQP. The whole CDR3 reads CASSWEGQPQYF.

Points on this clone: Read data end 3 residues before the CDR3 end; the end is taken from the germline J gene. The rearrangement joins TRBV6-4 to TRBJ2-1; the D gene is possibly TRBD1 (5 bases). The V gene lost 4 bases and the J gene lost 6 bases, with 13 bases spanning the gap. Germline values: CDR1 MRHNA, CDR2 SNTAGT. The CDR3 consists of 14 residues. CDR3 amino acids: CASSVSGSTNEQFF. CDR3 DNA (partial): TGTGCCAGCAGTGTTTCAGGGTCGACCAATGAG.

In regard to this clone: Relative to the germline gene, one junction end is altered; a read error may explain this. The CDR3 is cut off 3 residues early in the read; its end comes from the germline J gene. The chain joins TRBV7-7 to TRBJ2-5, with a possible D match to TRBD2 (6 bases). The CDR3 is 15 amino acids. Germline CDR1 reads SSHAT; CDR2 reads FNYEAQ (reference sequence). Partial CDR3 DNA: TGTGCTAGCAGCTTGGGGGGATCTTTAGAAGAGACC. As protein: CASSLGGSLEET. The full CDR3 protein is CASSLGGSLEETQYF.

Worth noting for this clone: From the germline J gene comes the end of the CDR3, since the read stops 3 residues before it. The V gene is TRBV6-2 or TRBV6-3, the J gene TRBJ1-2, with a possible D match to TRBD1 (5 bases). The CDR3 totals 13 residues. Germline CDR1 reads MNHEY; CDR2 reads SVGEGT. V was cut by 4 bases and J by 2 bases, with 8 bases left in between. Here the CDR3 reads CASSFGGNYGYTF. The part of the CDR3 DNA that was read is TGTGCCAGCAGTTTCGGGGGAAACTATGGC.

CDR3 loop: CASSPPGQNLGNEKLFF. CDR3 DNA, as far as it was read: TGTGCCAGCTCACCCCCGGGACAGAACCTAGGAAATGAAAAA. The chain couples TRBV18 to TRBJ1-4; 7 bases agree with TRBD1. The CDR3 end falls 3 residues outside the read, so it is completed with the germline J gene. The V gene's germline CDR1 is KGHSH and CDR2 LQKENI. The CDR3 runs 17 residues. J gave up 5 bases and V 3 bases, and 12 bases lay outside the gene matches.